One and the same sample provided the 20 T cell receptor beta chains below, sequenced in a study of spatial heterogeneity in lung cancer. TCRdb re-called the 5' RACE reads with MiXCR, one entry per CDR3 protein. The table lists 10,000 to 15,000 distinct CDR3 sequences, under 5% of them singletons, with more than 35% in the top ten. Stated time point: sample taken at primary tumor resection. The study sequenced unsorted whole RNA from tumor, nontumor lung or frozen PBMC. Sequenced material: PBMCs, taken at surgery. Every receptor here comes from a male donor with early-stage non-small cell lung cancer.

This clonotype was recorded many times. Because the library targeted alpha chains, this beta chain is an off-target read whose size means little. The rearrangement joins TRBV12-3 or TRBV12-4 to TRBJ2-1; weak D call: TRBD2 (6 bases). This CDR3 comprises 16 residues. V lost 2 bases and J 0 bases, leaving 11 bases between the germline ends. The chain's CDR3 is CASSLPGLISYNEQFF. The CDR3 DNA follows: TGTGCCAGCAGTTTACCGGGACTCATCTCCTACAATGAGCAGTTCTTC.

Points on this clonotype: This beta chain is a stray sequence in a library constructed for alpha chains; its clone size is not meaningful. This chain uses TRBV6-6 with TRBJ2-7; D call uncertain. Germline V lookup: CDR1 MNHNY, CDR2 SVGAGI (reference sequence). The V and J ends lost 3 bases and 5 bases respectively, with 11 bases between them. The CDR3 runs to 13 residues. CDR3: CASSYGLPNEQYF. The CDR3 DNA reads TGTGCCAGCAGTTATGGCCTGCCTAACGAGCAGTACTTC.

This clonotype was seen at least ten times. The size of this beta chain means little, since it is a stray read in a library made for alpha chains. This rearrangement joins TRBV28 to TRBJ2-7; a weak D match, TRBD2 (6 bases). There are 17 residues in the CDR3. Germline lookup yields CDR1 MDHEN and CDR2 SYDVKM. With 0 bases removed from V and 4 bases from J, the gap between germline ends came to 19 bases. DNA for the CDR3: TGTGCCAGCAGTTTATGGGGAATAGCGGAGACTAAATACGAGCAGTACTTC. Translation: CASSLWGIAETKYEQYF. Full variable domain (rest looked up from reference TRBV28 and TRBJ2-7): DVKVTQSSRYLVKRTGEKVFLECVQDMDHENMFWYRQDPGLGLRLIYFSYDVKMKEKGDIPEGYSVSREKKERFSLILESASTNQTSMYLCASSLWGIAETKYEQYFGPGTRLTVT.

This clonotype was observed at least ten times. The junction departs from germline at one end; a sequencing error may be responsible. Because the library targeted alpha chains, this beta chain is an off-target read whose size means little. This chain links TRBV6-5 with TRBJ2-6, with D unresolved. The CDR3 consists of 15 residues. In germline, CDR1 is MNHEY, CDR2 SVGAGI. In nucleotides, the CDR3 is TGTGCCAGCAGTAACTCGCGCTCTGGGGCCAACGTCCTGACTTTC. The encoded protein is CASSNSRSGANVLTF.

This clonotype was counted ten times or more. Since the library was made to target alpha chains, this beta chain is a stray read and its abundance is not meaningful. CDR3 DNA sequence: TGTGCCAGCAGCTCGGGGACTAGCTTCTACAATGAGCAGTTCTTC. This encodes CASSSGTSFYNEQFF. This chain links TRBV12-3 or TRBV12-4 with TRBJ2-1; 9 nucleotides align to TRBD2. The CDR3 has 15 amino acids. The V gene end was trimmed by 6 bases and the J gene end by 3 bases; junction bases not matched to a gene: 6.

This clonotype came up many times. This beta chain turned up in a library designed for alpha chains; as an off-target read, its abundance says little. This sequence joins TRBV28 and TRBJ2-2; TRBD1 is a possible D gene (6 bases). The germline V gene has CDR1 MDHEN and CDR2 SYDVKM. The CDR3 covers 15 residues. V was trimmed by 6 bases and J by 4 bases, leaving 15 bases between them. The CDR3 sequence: CASRSSGEPTGELFF. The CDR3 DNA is TGTGCCAGCAGGTCCTCAGGGGAACCCACCGGGGAGCTGTTTTTT.

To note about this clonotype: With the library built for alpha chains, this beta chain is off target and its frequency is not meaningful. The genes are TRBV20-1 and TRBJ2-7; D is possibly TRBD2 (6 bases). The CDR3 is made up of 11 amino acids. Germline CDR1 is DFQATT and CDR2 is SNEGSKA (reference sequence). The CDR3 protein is CGGTFSYEQYF. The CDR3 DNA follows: TGCGGAGGGACTTTCTCCTACGAGCAGTACTTC.

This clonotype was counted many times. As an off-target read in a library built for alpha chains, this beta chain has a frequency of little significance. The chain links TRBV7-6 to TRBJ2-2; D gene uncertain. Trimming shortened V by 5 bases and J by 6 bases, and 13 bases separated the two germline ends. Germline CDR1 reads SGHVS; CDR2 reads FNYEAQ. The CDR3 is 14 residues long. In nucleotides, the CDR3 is TGTGCCAGCAGCCCCGAGACCCTTGCCGGGGAGCTGTTTTTT. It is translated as CASSPETLAGELFF.

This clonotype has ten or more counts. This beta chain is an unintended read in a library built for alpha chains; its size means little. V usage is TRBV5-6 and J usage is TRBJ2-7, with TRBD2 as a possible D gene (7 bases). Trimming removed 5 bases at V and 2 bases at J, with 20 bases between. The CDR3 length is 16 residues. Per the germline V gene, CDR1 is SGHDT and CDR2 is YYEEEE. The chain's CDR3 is CASSRFGQGGAYEQYF. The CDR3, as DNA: TGTGCCAGCAGTCGTTTTGGACAAGGGGGGGCCTACGAGCAGTACTTC.

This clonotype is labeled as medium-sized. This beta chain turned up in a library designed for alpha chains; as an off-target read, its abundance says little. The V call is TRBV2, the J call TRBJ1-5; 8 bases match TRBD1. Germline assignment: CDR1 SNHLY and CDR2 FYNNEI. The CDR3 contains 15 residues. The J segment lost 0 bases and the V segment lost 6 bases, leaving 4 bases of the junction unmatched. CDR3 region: CASSQGQGSNQPQHF. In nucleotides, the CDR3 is TGTGCCAGCAGCCAAGGACAGGGTAGCAATCAGCCCCAGCATTTT.

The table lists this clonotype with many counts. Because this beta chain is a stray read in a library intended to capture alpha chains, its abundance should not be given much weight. The CDR3 bases are TGTGCCAGCAGCTCACAGGGGGGCACTGAAGCTTTCTTT. Translating gives CASSSQGGTEAFF. The rearrangement joins TRBV11-2 to TRBJ1-1; 8 bases are shared with TRBD1. CDR3 length: 13 amino acids. V trimming: 4 bases; J trimming: 4 bases; junction bases outside the gene matches: 2. Germline CDR1 SGHAT, CDR2 FQNNGV.

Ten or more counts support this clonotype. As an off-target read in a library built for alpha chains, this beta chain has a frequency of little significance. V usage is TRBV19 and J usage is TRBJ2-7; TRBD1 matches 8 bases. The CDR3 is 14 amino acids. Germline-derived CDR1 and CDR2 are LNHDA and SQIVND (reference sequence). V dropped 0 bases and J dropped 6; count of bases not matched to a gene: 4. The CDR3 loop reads CASSIDAGGSEQYF. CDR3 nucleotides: TGTGCCAGTAGTATAGACGCAGGGGGCTCCGAGCAGTACTTC.

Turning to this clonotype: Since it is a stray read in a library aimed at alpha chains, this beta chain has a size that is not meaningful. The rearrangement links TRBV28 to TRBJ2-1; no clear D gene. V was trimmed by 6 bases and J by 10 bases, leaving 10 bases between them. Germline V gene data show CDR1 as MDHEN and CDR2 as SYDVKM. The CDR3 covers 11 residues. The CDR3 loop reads CASSPNREQFF. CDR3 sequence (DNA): TGTGCCAGCAGCCCTAATAGAGAGCAGTTCTTC.

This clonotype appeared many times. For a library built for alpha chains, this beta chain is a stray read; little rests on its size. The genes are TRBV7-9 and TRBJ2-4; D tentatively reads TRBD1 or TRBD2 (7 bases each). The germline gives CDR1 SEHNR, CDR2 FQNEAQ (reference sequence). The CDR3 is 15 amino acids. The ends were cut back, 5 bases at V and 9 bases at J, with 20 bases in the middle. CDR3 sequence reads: CASSGGDSWSSIQYF. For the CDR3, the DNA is TGTGCCAGCAGCGGGGGGGACAGCTGGTCTTCCATTCAGTACTTC.

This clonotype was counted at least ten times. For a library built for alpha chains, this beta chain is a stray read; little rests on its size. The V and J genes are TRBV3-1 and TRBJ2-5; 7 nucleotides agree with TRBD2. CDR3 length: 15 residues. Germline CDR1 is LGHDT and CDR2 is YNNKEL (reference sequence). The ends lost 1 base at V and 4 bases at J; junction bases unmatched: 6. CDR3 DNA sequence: TGTGCCAGCAGCCAAGTGGTCTCTAGCGGAGAGACCCAGTACTTC. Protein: CASSQVVSSGETQYF.

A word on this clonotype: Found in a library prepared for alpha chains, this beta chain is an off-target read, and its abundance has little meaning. CDR3 in amino acids: CASSQTGPQETQYF. The CDR3 bases are TGTGCCAGCAGTCAGACAGGCCCCCAAGAGACCCAGTACTTC. The chain couples TRBV6-2 or TRBV6-3 to TRBJ2-5; maybe TRBD1 (6 bases). CDR1 and CDR2 from the germline V gene are MNHEY and SVGEGT. This CDR3 spans 14 amino acids. The V end was cut by 5 bases, the J end by 1 base, with 11 bases between.

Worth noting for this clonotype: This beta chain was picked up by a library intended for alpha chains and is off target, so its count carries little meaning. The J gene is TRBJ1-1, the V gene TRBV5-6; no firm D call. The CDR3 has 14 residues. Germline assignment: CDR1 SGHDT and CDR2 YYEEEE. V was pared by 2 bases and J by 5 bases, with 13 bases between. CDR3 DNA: TGTGCCAGCAGCTTCGACGGAGGAGGGACTGAAGCTTTCTTT. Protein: CASSFDGGGTEAFF.

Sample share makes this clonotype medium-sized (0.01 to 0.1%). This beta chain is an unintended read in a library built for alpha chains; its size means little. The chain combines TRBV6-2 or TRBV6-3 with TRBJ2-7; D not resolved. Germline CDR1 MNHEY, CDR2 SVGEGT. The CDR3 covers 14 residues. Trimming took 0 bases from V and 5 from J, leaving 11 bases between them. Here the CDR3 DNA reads TGTGCCAGCAGTTACTCGTCGGCCAGTAACGAGCAGTACTTC. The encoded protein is CASSYSSASNEQYF.

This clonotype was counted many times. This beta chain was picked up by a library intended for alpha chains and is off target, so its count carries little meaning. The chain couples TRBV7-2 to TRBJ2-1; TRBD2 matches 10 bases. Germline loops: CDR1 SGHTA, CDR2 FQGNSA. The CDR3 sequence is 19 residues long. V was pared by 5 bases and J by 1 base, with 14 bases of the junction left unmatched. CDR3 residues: CASSHPSGRVPLSYNEQFF. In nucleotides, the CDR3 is TGTGCCAGCAGCCATCCGAGCGGGAGGGTTCCCCTTTCCTACAATGAGCAGTTCTTC. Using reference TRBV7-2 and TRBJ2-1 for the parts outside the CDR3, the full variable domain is GAGVSQSPSNKVTEKGKDVELRCDPISGHTALYWYRQSLGQGLEFLIYFQGNSAPDKSGLPSDRFSAERTGGSVSTLTIQRTQQEDSAVYLCASSHPSGRVPLSYNEQFFGPGTRLTVL.

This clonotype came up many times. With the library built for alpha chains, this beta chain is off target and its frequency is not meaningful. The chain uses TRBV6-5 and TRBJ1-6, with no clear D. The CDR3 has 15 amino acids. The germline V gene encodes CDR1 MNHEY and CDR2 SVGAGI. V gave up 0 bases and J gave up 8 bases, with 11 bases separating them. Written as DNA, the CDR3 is TGTGCCAGCAGTTACTCGAGTCTTCACGATTCACCCCTCCACTTT. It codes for CASSYSSLHDSPLHF.